Sequencing of this T cell receptor beta chain was carried out in a study of shared clonotypes between healthy human individuals. Study context: Three plates each covered CD4 naive and memory; CD8 naive two, CD8 memory one.

To note about this clone: Its antigen is unknown.

Genomic DNA of each subset was evenly split across several immunoSEQ plates. TCRdb's table, derived via immunoSEQ multiplex PCR, lists solely in-frame clones and lacks some. This sample carries about 2.2 million clones, roughly 91% of them seen once, and the ten largest clones take roughly 1.7%. General observations from the study: Generation of non-shared clonotypes was less probable than generation of clonotypes shared by all four donors.

V was clipped by 4 bases and J by 6 bases; unmatched bases: 2. The CDR3 contains 13 residues. CDR1 and CDR2 from the germline V gene are PRHDT and FYEKMQ (reference sequence). In the naive CD8 group, cells lacked CD45RO and were positively selected for CCR7, so terminally differentiated effector memory CD45RA+ cells were left out. Nashville, Tennessee was home to all donors, each a Caucasian adult. The sequence came from a man between 18 and 35 years old in good health. Some clones in this sample may be carry-over from other donors' samples. The rearrangement uses TRBV13 and TRBJ2-2; 7 bases agree with TRBD1. Sample: naive CD8+ T cells from PBMCs. The CDR3 protein is CASSYRGPGELFF. Here the CDR3 DNA reads TGTGCCAGCAGCTACAGGGGTCCCGGGGAGCTGTTTTTT.